The text below deals with one T cell receptor beta chain. The sample belongs to a study of T cells expressing NK-cell markers. TCRdb re-called the 5' RACE reads, yielding one record per CDR3 amino acid sequence without DNA. The listing records over 250,000 distinct CDR3 sequences. Sequencing was performed on blood T cells: a sorted CD56 or NKG2C T cell subset, CD4+ or CD8+ T cells, or bulk PBMC T cells (not recorded which). This clonotype was obtained from a woman aged 18 to 75 in good health.

CDR3 amino acids: CASSRDRSGNTIYF. The gene calls are TRBV5-1 and TRBJ1-3; TCRdb indicates TRBD1, and absent DNA this call remains unverified. This CDR3 spans 14 amino acids. Germline loops: CDR1 SGHRS, CDR2 YFSETQ.